These 14 T cell receptor beta chains were all obtained from the same sample, sequenced in a study of CXCR3-negative and CXCR3-positive naive CD8 T cells. Researchers prepared the TRB cDNA libraries using 5' RACE with UMI labels. Reanalyzing the 5' RACE reads, TCRdb keeps one entry per CDR3 protein, without DNA. The clone table shows 50,000 to 60,000 distinct CDR3 sequences, with the ten largest holding 0.35% to 0.5%. Material: naive CXCR3- CD8+ T cells from blood. Subset meaning: CD45RO-CCR7+CD27+CD95- naive CD8+ T cells lacking CXCR3 (TNR3-). All receptors come from a human donor in good health. Some clones in this sample may be carry-over from other donors' samples.

The V gene is TRBV5-1, the J gene TRBJ2-1; the D call from TCRdb, TRBD1, cannot be confirmed without DNA. In germline, CDR1 is SGHRS, CDR2 YFSETQ. The CDR3 runs 17 residues. The CDR3 loop is CASSNARAGVWNNEQFF.

This clonotype registers medium-sized by frequency. V and J are TRBV29-1 and TRBJ2-1; TCRdb proposes TRBD1, but this gene call is untestable without DNA. Germline lookup yields CDR1 SQVTM and CDR2 ANQGSEA. The CDR3 runs to 17 residues. The CDR3 region is CSVEVGGRDRVYLEQFF.

V gene TRBV12-3 or TRBV12-4 combines with J gene TRBJ1-2. This CDR3 has 13 amino acids. The CDR3 sequence is CASSTEANYGYTF.

V usage is TRBV4-3 and J usage is TRBJ1-1; the D call from TCRdb, TRBD1, cannot be confirmed without DNA. CDR3 length equals 14 residues. Germline CDR1 is LGHNA and CDR2 is YSLEER. Here the CDR3 reads CASSQDRGWTEAFF.

V and J are TRBV4-3 and TRBJ2-1. The CDR3 runs 17 residues. Germline assignment: CDR1 LGHNA and CDR2 YSLEER. CDR3 region: CASSQEMPIGSYNEQFF.

The chain is built from TRBV10-3 and TRBJ2-5; TCRdb's D call of TRBD1 is untestable without DNA. The CDR3 sequence is 13 residues long. Germline CDR1 reads ENHRY; CDR2 reads SYGVKD. CDR3 loop: CAISDGQLETQYF.

The rearrangement joins TRBV4-1 to TRBJ1-2; no DNA is available, so the TRBD1 call from TCRdb remains unchecked. CDR3 length: 12 amino acids. Germline loops: CDR1 MGHRA, CDR2 YSYEKL. The CDR3 loop reads CASSQAGYSYTF.

V is TRBV19 and J is TRBJ1-1; without DNA, the TCRdb call of TRBD1 cannot be checked. Germline loops: CDR1 LNHDA, CDR2 SQIVND (reference sequence). The CDR3 is 14 amino acids. CDR3 loop: CASSIGTGQTEAFF.

The chain couples TRBV11-2 to TRBJ2-1; TCRdb's assignment of TRBD1 cannot be checked, as there is no DNA. The CDR3 is 17 residues long. The germline V gene has CDR1 SGHAT and CDR2 FQNNGV. The CDR3 region is CASSSRDRGVGRNEQFF. The full variable domain, in which reference TRBV11-2 and TRBJ2-1 provide the parts outside the CDR3, is EAGVAQSPRYKIIEKRQSVAFWCNPISGHATLYWYQQILGQGPKLLIQFQNNGVVDDSQLPKDRFSAERLKGVDSTLKIQPAKLEDSAVYLCASSSRDRGVGRNEQFFGPGTRLTVL.

This chain links TRBV19 with TRBJ2-1; the D call of TRBD1 rests on TCRdb alone, since no DNA is present to check it. The germline V gene encodes CDR1 LNHDA and CDR2 SQIVND (reference sequence). CDR3 length: 14 amino acids. The CDR3 region is CASSIGQAYNEQFF.

This chain connects TRBV18 to TRBJ2-7. The CDR3 covers 14 residues. From germline, CDR1 is KGHSH and CDR2 LQKENI. The CDR3 here is CASSPISGPNEQYF.

The genes are TRBV20-1 and TRBJ1-2. Per the germline V gene, CDR1 is DFQATT and CDR2 is SNEGSKA (reference sequence). CDR3 length equals 12 residues. The CDR3 protein is CSALGNMGGYTF.

The rearrangement joins TRBV4-2 to TRBJ2-1; TCRdb picks TRBD2, but there is no DNA to check that call. The CDR3 is 17 amino acids. Germline CDR1 and CDR2: LGHNA and YNFKEQ. This chain's CDR3 is CASSQEIAGTRWNEQFF.

The gene calls are TRBV7-9 and TRBJ1-1; TCRdb selects TRBD1, and the lack of DNA leaves this call unchecked. The CDR3 consists of 15 residues. The V gene's germline CDR1 is SEHNR and CDR2 FQNEAQ (reference sequence). CDR3 amino acids: CASSLATGARTEAFF.